The source of this TCR beta chain is a study of cytomegalovirus exposure and HLA in healthy donors. PCR amplification relied on 60 Vbeta primers (plus 13 Jbeta primers). TCRdb keeps only in-frame clones here, not all; method: immunoSEQ multiplex PCR. The sample holds around 170,000 clones; around 84% are singletons and the top ten take roughly 2.8%. J lost 0 bases, V lost 7 bases, and 15 bases had no gene match. Germline values: CDR1 SGHVS, CDR2 FQNEAQ. There are 19 residues in the CDR3. The sequencing input was PBMCs. The rearrangement links TRBV7-8 to TRBJ1-5; 10 nucleotides agree with TRBD1. This receptor was taken from a woman in her forties or fifties in good health and CMV-seropositive. The DNA of the CDR3 is TGTGCCAGCACCACCGGAACGGGACAGGGGATTTATAGCAATCAGCCCCAGCATTTT. This gives the protein CASTTGTGQGIYSNQPQHF.